The next 26 T cell receptor beta chains were all read from a single sample in a study of blood T cell repertoires in COVID-19. TCRdb's table, derived via immunoSEQ multiplex PCR, lists solely in-frame clones and lacks some. The sample has 250,000 to 350,000 clones, about 89% seen once. Sequencing was carried out using peripheral blood. The receptor source for this set is a man aged 25-45 years with acute or convalescent COVID-19.

The chain recombines TRBV19 with TRBJ1-5, with 9 bases matching TRBD1. The CDR3 is 15 residues long. Trimming took 4 bases from V and 6 from J; bases not matched to a gene: 7. The germline CDR1 and CDR2 sequences are LNHDA and SQIVND (reference sequence). The chain's CDR3 is CASSSRTGEAQPQHF. CDR3 nucleotide sequence: TGTGCCAGTAGTAGCCGGACAGGGGAGGCTCAGCCCCAGCATTTT. Variable domain in full (rest from reference TRBV19 and TRBJ1-5): DGGITQSPKYLFRKEGQNVTLSCEQNLNHDAMYWYRQDPGQGLRLIYYSQIVNDFQKGDIAEGYSVSREKKESFPLTVTSAQKNPTAFYLCASSSRTGEAQPQHFGDGTRLSIL.

This chain uses TRBV25-1 with TRBJ1-6, with 7 nucleotides matching TRBD1. Germline V gene sequence: CDR1 MGHDK, CDR2 SYGVNS. The CDR3 extends over 14 amino acids. Unmatched junction bases numbered 5, after V lost 3 bases and J lost 9 bases. The CDR3 sequence: CASSERQGGSPLHF. DNA for the CDR3: TGTGCCAGCAGTGAGAGACAGGGCGGTTCACCCCTCCACTTT.

The chain is built from TRBV5-4 and TRBJ2-6; no firm D call. The CDR3 sequence is 20 residues long. Germline V gene sequence: CDR1 SGHNT, CDR2 YYREEE (reference sequence). V gave up 0 bases and J gave up 0 bases, with 19 bases separating them. CDR3 sequence (DNA): TGTGCCAGCAGCTTGGGATCTCGGGTCCAGACCTACTCTGGGGCCAACGTCCTGACTTTC. Its translation: CASSLGSRVQTYSGANVLTF.

The rearrangement links TRBV11-3 to TRBJ2-1; the D is unclear. Trimming pared 3 bases from V and 0 bases from J, leaving 6 bases between. Germline V gene data show CDR1 as SGHNT and CDR2 as YENEEA. CDR3 length: 14 amino acids. The CDR3 protein is CASSFGPSYNEQFF. The CDR3 region has the DNA TGTGCCAGCAGCTTTGGGCCCTCCTACAATGAGCAGTTCTTC.

CDR3 nucleotide sequence: TGTGCCAGCAGCGGACAGGGGGCGGGTGAAAAACTGTTTTTT. Translating gives CASSGQGAGEKLFF. The chain recombines TRBV6-5 with TRBJ1-4; 11 nucleotides agree with TRBD1. The length of the CDR3 is 14 residues. Trimming removed 6 bases from V and 7 bases from J; junction bases left unmatched: 4. Germline V gene lookup returns CDR1 MNHEY and CDR2 SVGAGI.

The CDR3 region is CSASSTSGGADTQYF. CDR3 coding DNA: TGCAGTGCTAGTTCGACTAGCGGGGGGGCAGATACGCAGTATTTT. V and J are TRBV20-1 and TRBJ2-3, with 14 bases lining up with TRBD2. Looked up from germline, CDR1 is DFQATT and CDR2 is SNEGSKA (reference sequence). This CDR3 contains 15 residues. J gave up 4 bases and V 3 bases, and 3 bases lay outside the gene matches.

This clone occurred once. The gene calls are TRBV28 and TRBJ1-6, with D perhaps TRBD1 (6 bases). Germline V gene lookup returns CDR1 MDHEN and CDR2 SYDVKM. The CDR3 spans 13 residues. Trimming removed 2 bases from V and 9 bases from J, with 8 bases in between. CDR3 DNA sequence: TGTGCCAGCAGTTTAAGGGGGAGTTCACCCCTCCACTTT. Translated, it gives CASSLRGSSPLHF. Together with reference TRBV28 and TRBJ1-6, the CDR3 gives the full variable domain: DVKVTQSSRYLVKRTGEKVFLECVQDMDHENMFWYRQDPGLGLRLIYFSYDVKMKEKGDIPEGYSVSREKKERFSLILESASTNQTSMYLCASSLRGSSPLHFGNGTRLTVT.

In DNA, the CDR3 is TGTGCTAGTGGTTTGGCAACGACGACAGGGGTTGGTGAAAAACTGTTTTTT. It encodes CASGLATTTGVGEKLFF. V and J are TRBV12-5 and TRBJ1-4; 8 nucleotides agree with TRBD1. The length of the CDR3 is 17 residues. With V trimmed by 1 base and J by 7 bases, 11 bases remained unmatched. Germline V gene data show CDR1 as LGHNT and CDR2 as FRNRAP.

The rearrangement uses TRBV6-5 and TRBJ1-1, with D possibly TRBD1 on 5 matching bases. Looked up from germline, CDR1 is MNHEY and CDR2 is SVGAGI. The CDR3 consists of 13 residues. Trimming removed 8 bases at V and 5 bases at J, with 15 bases between. CDR3 DNA sequence: TGTGCCAGCTATCCGGGGGATCCAACTGAAGCTTTCTTT. Amino acids: CASYPGDPTEAFF.

This clone was seen just once. V usage is TRBV7-9 and J usage is TRBJ1-5; D uncertain. The V gene's germline CDR1 is SEHNR and CDR2 FQNEAQ (reference sequence). The V end lost 1 base, the J end lost 3 bases, and 4 bases lay between the germline ends. The CDR3 covers 13 residues. CDR3 DNA: TGTGCCAGCAGCTTAGGACTCAATCAGCCCCAGCATTTT. As protein: CASSLGLNQPQHF. Complete variable domain (other parts from reference TRBV7-9 and TRBJ1-5): DTGVSQNPRHKITKRGQNVTFRCDPISEHNRLYWYRQTLGQGPEFLTYFQNEAQLEKSRLLSDRFSAERPKGSFSTLEIQRTEQGDSAMYLCASSLGLNQPQHFGDGTRLSIL.

The rearrangement links TRBV6-1 to TRBJ1-2, with D possibly being TRBD1 (6 bases). CDR1 is MNHNS and CDR2 is SASEGT in the germline V gene. CDR3 size: 13 residues. V was trimmed by 3 bases and J by 4 bases, leaving 9 bases between them. CDR3 nucleotide sequence: TGTGCCAGCAGTGAGCAGGGGACCTATGGCTACACCTTC. Translation: CASSEQGTYGYTF.

This clone was seen a single time. The chain employs TRBV28 and TRBJ2-1; 14 bases map to TRBD2. V lost 4 bases, J lost 7 bases, and 3 bases stayed unmatched. This CDR3 spans 15 amino acids. Per germline, CDR1 MDHEN and CDR2 SYDVKM. Here the CDR3 reads CASSSGTSGSNEQFF. In DNA form, the CDR3 reads TGTGCCAGCAGTTCCGGGACTAGCGGGAGTAATGAGCAGTTCTTC.

V and J are TRBV4-1 and TRBJ2-6; 9 nucleotides agree with TRBD1. The V gene's germline CDR1 is MGHRA and CDR2 YSYEKL. With V trimmed by 2 bases and J by 4 bases, 6 bases remained unmatched. This CDR3 region has 17 residues. The DNA for the CDR3 is TGCGCCAGCAGCCAACAGGACAGGGGTGCCGGGGCCAACGTCCTGACTTTC. It yields the protein CASSQQDRGAGANVLTF.

This clone was observed once. The V and J genes are TRBV3-1 (or the pseudogene TRBV3-2) and TRBJ1-5; possibly TRBD1 for D (5 bases). The CDR3 runs to 14 residues. V was trimmed by 5 bases and J by 0 bases, leaving 8 bases between them. Germline V gives CDR1 LGHDT, CDR2 YNNKEL (reference sequence). CDR3 loop: CASSTDSSNQPQHF. DNA of the CDR3: TGTGCCAGCAGCACAGACAGTAGCAATCAGCCCCAGCATTTT.

V usage is TRBV20-1 and J usage is TRBJ2-2; TRBD1 might be the D (6 bases). Germline loops: CDR1 DFQATT, CDR2 SNEGSKA (reference sequence). The V and J ends lost 3 bases and 3 bases respectively, with 11 bases between them. The CDR3 length is 14 residues. CDR3 sequence: CSASPRGYTGELFF. The CDR3 DNA reads TGCAGTGCTAGTCCCAGGGGTTACACCGGGGAGCTGTTTTTT.

This clone has more than one count but fewer than ten. The chain recombines TRBV5-1 with TRBJ1-3; no firm D call. Germline V gene data show CDR1 as SGHRS and CDR2 as YFSETQ. V was shortened by 3 bases and J by 3 bases, with 19 bases between the two germline ends. CDR3 length: 17 residues. The CDR3: CASSSTDSTGFGNTIYF. The DNA of the CDR3 is TGCGCCAGCAGCTCTACCGACTCAACCGGCTTTGGAAACACCATATATTTT.

The gene calls are TRBV5-4 and TRBJ2-5; 11 nucleotides agree with TRBD2. Germline V gives CDR1 SGHNT, CDR2 YYREEE (reference sequence). V was clipped by 2 bases and J by 1 base; unmatched bases: 4. The CDR3 is 16 amino acids. The CDR3 sequence: CASSLSLAGAQETQYF. DNA for the CDR3: TGTGCCAGCAGCTTATCACTAGCGGGAGCCCAAGAGACCCAGTACTTC.

In nucleotides, the CDR3 is TGTGCCAGCAGCGTCTCGACAGGGGGAGGATATGGCTACACCTTC. This gives the protein CASSVSTGGGYGYTF. The chain employs TRBV9 and TRBJ1-2; 9 bases are a match to TRBD1. The CDR3 covers 15 residues. J gave up 5 bases and V 2 bases, and 7 bases lay outside the gene matches. Germline assignment: CDR1 SGDLS and CDR2 YYNGEE.

The chain is built from TRBV6-5 and TRBJ1-1; tentative D call: TRBD1 (6 bases). Trimming took off 8 bases at V and 4 bases at J, with 14 bases between the two ends. Germline assignment: CDR1 MNHEY and CDR2 SVGAGI. The CDR3 covers 13 residues. CDR3 sequence reads: CASSTQGSTEAFF. Written as DNA, the CDR3 is TGTGCCAGCTCGACCCAGGGGAGCACTGAAGCTTTCTTT.

This sequence joins TRBV7-2 and TRBJ1-2; D call uncertain. The V end was cut by 5 bases, the J end by 8 bases, with 21 bases between. The CDR3 loop spans 15 amino acids. Per the germline V gene, CDR1 is SGHTA and CDR2 is FQGNSA. CDR3: CASSPRRGREGGYTF. Written as DNA, the CDR3 is TGTGCCAGCAGCCCCCGGCGAGGCCGGGAGGGAGGCTACACCTTC.

The chain employs TRBV14 and TRBJ1-1, with D perhaps TRBD1 (5 bases). This CDR3 is built from 15 residues. Deletions cut 3 bases from V and 5 bases from J, with 16 bases between. The germline gives CDR1 SGHDN, CDR2 FVKESK. CDR3 DNA: TGTGCCAGCAGCCACTACCGGGGCCGGGGGACTGAAGCTTTCTTT. This sequence encodes CASSHYRGRGTEAFF.

V is TRBV7-9 and J is TRBJ2-3; D may be TRBD2 (7 bases). The CDR3 has 14 amino acids. CDR1 SEHNR and CDR2 FQNEAQ come from the germline V gene (reference sequence). V was cut by 11 bases and J by 0 bases, with 15 bases left in between. In DNA form, the CDR3 reads TGTGCCCTTGCACGGGGGGCAAGCACAGATACGCAGTATTTT. Its protein is CALARGASTDTQYF.

V is TRBV30 and J is TRBJ2-5; 7 bases align to TRBD2. The CDR3 length is 12 residues. The trim removed 7 bases at V and 5 bases at J, leaving 7 bases unmatched. Germline lookup yields CDR1 GTSNPN and CDR2 SVGIG (reference sequence). The CDR3: CASGLVGETQYF. As DNA, the CDR3 is TGTGCCTCAGGACTAGTTGGTGAGACCCAGTACTTC.

This chain links TRBV10-1 with TRBJ1-1, with D unresolved. The germline V and J ends were trimmed by 6 bases and 4 bases, with 18 bases remaining between them. The CDR3 is made up of 15 amino acids. Germline V gene lookup returns CDR1 WNHNN and CDR2 SYGVQD (reference sequence). The CDR3 DNA is TGCGCCAGCAGCGGAGACTGGCCCAAAAGCACTGAAGCTTTCTTT. This sequence encodes CASSGDWPKSTEAFF.

The chain joins TRBV4-1 to TRBJ1-1, with 10 bases that match TRBD1. Germline lookup yields CDR1 MGHRA and CDR2 YSYEKL. Trimming at V came to 0 bases and at J to 0 bases, leaving 4 bases not matched to a gene. CDR3 length: 17 amino acids. CDR3 sequence (DNA): TGCGCCAGCAGCCAAGATAGGGGGACAGGGGTGAACACTGAAGCTTTCTTT. Translated: CASSQDRGTGVNTEAFF.

The J gene is TRBJ2-7, the V gene TRBV2, with TRBD1 as a possible D gene (6 bases). V was clipped by 7 bases and J by 0 bases, with 13 bases between them. Germline CDR1 is SNHLY and CDR2 is FYNNEI. This CDR3 has 14 residues. CDR3 amino acids: CASNKDRSSYEQYF. The CDR3 DNA is TGTGCCAGCAACAAGGACAGAAGCTCCTACGAGCAGTACTTC.